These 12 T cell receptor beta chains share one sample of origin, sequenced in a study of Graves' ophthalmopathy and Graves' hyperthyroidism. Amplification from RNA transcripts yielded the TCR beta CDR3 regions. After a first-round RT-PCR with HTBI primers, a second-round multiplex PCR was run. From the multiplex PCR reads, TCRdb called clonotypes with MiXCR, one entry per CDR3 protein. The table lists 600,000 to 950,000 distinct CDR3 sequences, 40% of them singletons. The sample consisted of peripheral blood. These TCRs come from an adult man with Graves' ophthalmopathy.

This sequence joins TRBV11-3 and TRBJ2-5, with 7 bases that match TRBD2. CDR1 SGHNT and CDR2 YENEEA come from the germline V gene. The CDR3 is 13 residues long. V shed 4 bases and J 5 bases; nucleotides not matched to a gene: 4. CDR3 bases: TGTGCCAGCAGCTGGGGGGGAACGGAGACCCAGTACTTC. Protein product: CASSWGGTETQYF.

The CDR3 region is CASSRVQAAGREQYF. Written as DNA, the CDR3 is TGTGCCAGCAGCCGAGTTCAGGCGGCAGGGCGGGAGCAGTACTTC. This chain connects TRBV12-3 or TRBV12-4 to TRBJ2-7; a possible D gene is TRBD1 (5 bases). V lost 6 bases and J 7 bases, leaving 22 bases between the germline ends. The CDR3 loop spans 15 amino acids.

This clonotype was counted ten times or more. CDR3 residues: CASSLAGGIYEQYF. In DNA, the CDR3 is TGTGCCAGCAGCTTAGCCGGGGGAATCTACGAGCAGTACTTC. The V and J genes are TRBV11-2 and TRBJ2-7; the D gene is possibly TRBD2 (6 bases). Trimming stripped 1 base from V and 3 bases from J, with 10 bases between. This CDR3 comprises 14 residues. Germline CDR1 is SGHAT and CDR2 is FQNNGV.

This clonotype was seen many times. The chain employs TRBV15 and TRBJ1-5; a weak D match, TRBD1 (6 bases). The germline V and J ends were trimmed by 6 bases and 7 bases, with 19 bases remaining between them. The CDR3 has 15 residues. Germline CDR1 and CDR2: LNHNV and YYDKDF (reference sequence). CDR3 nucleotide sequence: TGTGCCACCAGTTCCCGGACAGTCCAGGGCCAGCCCCAGCATTTT. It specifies CATSSRTVQGQPQHF.

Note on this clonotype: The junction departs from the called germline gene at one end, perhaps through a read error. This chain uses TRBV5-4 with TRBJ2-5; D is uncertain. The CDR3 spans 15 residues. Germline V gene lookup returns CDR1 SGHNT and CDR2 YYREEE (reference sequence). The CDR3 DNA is TGTGCCGGCAGCAGGAGTGGGTCAAATCTGGAGACCCAGTACTTC. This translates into CAGSRSGSNLETQYF.

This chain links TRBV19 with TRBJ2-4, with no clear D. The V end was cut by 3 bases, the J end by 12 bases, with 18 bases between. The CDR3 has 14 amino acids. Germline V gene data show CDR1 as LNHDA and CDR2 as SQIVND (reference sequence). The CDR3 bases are TGTGCCAGTAGTATGCGGACCGGCAGGACGACTCAGTACTTC. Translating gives CASSMRTGRTTQYF.

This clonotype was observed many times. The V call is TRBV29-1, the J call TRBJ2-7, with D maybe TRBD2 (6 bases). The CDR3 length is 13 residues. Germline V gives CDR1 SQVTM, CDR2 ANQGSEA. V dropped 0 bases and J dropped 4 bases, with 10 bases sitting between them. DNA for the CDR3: TGCAGCGTTGAAGACTTGACTAGTTACGAGCAGTACTTC. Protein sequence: CSVEDLTSYEQYF.

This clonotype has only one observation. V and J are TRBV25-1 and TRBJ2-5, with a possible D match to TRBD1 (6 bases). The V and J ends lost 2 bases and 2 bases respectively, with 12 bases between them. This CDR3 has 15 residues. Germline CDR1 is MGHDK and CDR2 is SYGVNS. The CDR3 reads CASSEVWTDQETQYF. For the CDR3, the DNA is TGTGCCAGCAGTGAAGTTTGGACAGATCAAGAGACCCAGTACTTC.

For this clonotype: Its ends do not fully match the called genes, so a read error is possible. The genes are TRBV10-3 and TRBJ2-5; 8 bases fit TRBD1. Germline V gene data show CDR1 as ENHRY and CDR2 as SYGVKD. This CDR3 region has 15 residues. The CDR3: CASSYPPGQEETQYF. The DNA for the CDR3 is TGTGCCAGCAGTTACCCGCCGGGACAGGAAGAGACCCAGTACTTC.

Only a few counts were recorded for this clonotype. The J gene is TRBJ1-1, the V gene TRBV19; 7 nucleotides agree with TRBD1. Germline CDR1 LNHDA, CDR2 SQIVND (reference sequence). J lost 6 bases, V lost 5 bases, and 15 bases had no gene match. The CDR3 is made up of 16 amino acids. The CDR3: CASSRTMTGSGPEAFF. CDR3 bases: TGTGCCAGTAGTCGAACAATGACAGGGAGTGGGCCTGAAGCTTTCTTT.

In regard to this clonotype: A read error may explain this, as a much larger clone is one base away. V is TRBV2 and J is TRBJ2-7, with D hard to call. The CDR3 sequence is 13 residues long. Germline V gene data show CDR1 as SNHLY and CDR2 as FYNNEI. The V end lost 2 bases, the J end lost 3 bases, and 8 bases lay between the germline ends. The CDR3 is CASSEWDFYEQYF. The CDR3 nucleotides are TGTGCCAGCAGTGAATGGGATTTCTACGAGCAGTACTTC.

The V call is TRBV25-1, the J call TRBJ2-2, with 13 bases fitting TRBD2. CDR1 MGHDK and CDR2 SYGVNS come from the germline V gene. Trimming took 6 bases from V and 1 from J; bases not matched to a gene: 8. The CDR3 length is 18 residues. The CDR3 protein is CASSRLWTSGRNTGELFF. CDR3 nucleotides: TGTGCCAGCAGCCGTTTGTGGACTAGCGGGAGGAACACCGGGGAGCTGTTTTTT.